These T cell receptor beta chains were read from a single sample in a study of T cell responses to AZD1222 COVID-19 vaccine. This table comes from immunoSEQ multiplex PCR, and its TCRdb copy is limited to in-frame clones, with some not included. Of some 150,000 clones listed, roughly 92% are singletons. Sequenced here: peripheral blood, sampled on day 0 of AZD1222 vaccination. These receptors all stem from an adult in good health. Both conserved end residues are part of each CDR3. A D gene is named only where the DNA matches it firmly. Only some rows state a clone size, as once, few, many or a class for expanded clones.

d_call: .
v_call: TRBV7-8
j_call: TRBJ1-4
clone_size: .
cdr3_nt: TGTGCCAGCAGCTTATTCGGGAGGGGAACTAATGAAAAACTGTTTTTT
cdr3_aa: CASSLFGRGTNEKLFF

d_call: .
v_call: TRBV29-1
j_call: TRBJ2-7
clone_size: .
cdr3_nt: TGCAGCGTTGTCCCAGGGACGGTTATCTACGAGCAGTACTTC
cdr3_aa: CSVVPGTVIYEQYF

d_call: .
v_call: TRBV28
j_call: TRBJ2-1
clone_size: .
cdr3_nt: TGTGCCAGCATTCAGGGACAACTAGCCGGGGTAGCTGAGCAGTTCTTC
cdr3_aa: CASIQGQLAGVAEQFF

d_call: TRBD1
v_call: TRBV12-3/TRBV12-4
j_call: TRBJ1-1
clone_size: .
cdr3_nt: TGTGCCAGCAGAACAGGGGGCACTGAAGCTTTCTTT
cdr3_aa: CASRTGGTEAFF

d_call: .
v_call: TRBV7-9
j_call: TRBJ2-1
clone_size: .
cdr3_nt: TGTGCCAGCAGCATCAATGAGCAGTTCTTC
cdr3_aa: CASSINEQFF

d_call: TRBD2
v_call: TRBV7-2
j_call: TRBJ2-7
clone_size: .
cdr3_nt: TGTGCCAGCAGCTCTAGCGGGGGCTTAGCCTACGAGCAGTACTTC
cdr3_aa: CASSSSGGLAYEQYF

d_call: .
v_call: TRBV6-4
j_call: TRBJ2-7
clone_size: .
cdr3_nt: TGTGCCAGCAGTGACGGGGTCCACGAGCAGTACTTC
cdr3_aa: CASSDGVHEQYF

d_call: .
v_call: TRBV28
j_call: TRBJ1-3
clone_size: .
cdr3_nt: TGTGCCAGCAGTTTTATAGGGAAGGAGCCTGGAAACACCATATATTTT
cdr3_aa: CASSFIGKEPGNTIYF

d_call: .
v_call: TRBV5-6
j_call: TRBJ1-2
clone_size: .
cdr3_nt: TGTGCCAGCAGCTTCGGGGGGAGGAGCCCGGGTGGAGGCTACACCTTC
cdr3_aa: CASSFGGRSPGGGYTF

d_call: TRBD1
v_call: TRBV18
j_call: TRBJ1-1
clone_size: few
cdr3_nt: TGTGCCAGCACCAGACAGGGGAACACTGAAGCTTTCTTT
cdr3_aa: CASTRQGNTEAFF

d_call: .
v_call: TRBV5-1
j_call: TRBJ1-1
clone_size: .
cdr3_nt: TGCGCCAGCAGCTCAGAGGGGCAGGACACTGAAGCTTTCTTT
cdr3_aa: CASSSEGQDTEAFF

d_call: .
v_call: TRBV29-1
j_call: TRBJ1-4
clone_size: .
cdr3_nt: TGCAGCGTTGAAGAGGGGGAAAAACTGTTTTTT
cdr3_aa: CSVEEGEKLFF

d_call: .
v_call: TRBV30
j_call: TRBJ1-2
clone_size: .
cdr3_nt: TGTGCCTGGAGTCAGCGGGGTGGCTATGGCTACACCTTC
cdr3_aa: CAWSQRGGYGYTF

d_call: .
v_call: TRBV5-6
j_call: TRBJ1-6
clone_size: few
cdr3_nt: TGTGCCAGCAGCTTGGGCAGGGTCGTTTCACCCCTCCACTTT
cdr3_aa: CASSLGRVVSPLHF

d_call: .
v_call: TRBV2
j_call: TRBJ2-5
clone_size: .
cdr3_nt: TGTGCCAGCAGTGTCGGTCTGGGATCCGGCCAAGAGACCCAGTACTTC
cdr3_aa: CASSVGLGSGQETQYF

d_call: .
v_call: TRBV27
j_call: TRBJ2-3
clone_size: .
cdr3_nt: TGTGCCACGTCCCGGGAGACTACTGGAGATACGCAGTATTTT
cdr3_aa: CATSRETTGDTQYF

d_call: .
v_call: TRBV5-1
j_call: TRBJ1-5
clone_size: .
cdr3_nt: TGCGCCAGCAGTCCCGGTTGGGGGGGGAGTCAGCCCCAGCATTTT
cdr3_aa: CASSPGWGGSQPQHF

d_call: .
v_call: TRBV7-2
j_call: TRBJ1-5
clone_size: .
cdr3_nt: TGTGCCAGCAGCTTCGGACATCTCAATCAGCCCCAGCATTTT
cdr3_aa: CASSFGHLNQPQHF

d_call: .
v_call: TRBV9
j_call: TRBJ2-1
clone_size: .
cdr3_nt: TGTGCCAGCAGCGTAGGAACCCGACAGCGATACAATGAGCAGTTCTTC
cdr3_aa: CASSVGTRQRYNEQFF

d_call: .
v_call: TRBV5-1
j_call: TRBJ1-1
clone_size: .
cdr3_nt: TGCGCCAGCAGCTTGGGGACGTTGGGCAGGAACACTGAAGCTTTCTTT
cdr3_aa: CASSLGTLGRNTEAFF

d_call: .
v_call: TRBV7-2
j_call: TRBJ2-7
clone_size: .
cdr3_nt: TGTGCCAGCAGCTTTATGGCGCTAGCAACCTACGAGCAGTACTTC
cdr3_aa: CASSFMALATYEQYF

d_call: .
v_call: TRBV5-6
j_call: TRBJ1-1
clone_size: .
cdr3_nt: TGTGCCAGCAGCTTGCCGAACACTGAAGCTTTCTTT
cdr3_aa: CASSLPNTEAFF

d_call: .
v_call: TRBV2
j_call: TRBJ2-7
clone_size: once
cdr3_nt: TGTGCCAGCAGTGTGTGGCGGGGGCCCTCCTACGAGCAGTACTTC
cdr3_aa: CASSVWRGPSYEQYF

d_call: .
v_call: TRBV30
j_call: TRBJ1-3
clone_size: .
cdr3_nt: TGTGCCTGGAGTGTACCAGGGACTGGTAGAAACACCATATATTTT
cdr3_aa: CAWSVPGTGRNTIYF

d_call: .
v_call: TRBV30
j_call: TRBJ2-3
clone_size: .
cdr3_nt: TGTGCCTGGAGTGTTGGGGCAGCCTCTCACGAGTATTTT
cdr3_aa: CAWSVGAASHEYF

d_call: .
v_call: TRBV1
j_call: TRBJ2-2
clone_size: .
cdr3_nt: TGCACCAGCAGCCAAGTAGGGGACACCGGGGAGCTGTTTTTT
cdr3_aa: CTSSQVGDTGELFF

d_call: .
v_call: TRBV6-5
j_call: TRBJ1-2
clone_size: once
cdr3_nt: TGTGCCACCCACAGGGTTAACTATGGCTACACCTTC
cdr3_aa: CATHRVNYGYTF

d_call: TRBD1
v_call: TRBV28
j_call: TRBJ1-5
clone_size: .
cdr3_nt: TGTGCCAGCAAGACAGGGGGCGATCAGCCCCAGCATTTT
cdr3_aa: CASKTGGDQPQHF

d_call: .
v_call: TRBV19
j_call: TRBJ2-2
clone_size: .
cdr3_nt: TGTGCCACCGAGGCATCGTTTAACACCGGGGAGCTGTTTTTT
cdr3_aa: CATEASFNTGELFF